The T cell receptor beta chain under discussion was sequenced for a study of early T cells in non-severe SARS-CoV-2 infection. Background on the study: The input, bulk RNA from unsorted whole blood, was sequenced, and chains were unpaired.

This clonotype was counted ten times or more. The antigen is undetermined. The V gene's germline CDR1 is LNHDA and CDR2 SQIVND (reference sequence). CDR3 length: 16 residues. The J segment lost 1 base and the V segment lost 10 bases, leaving 10 bases of the junction unmatched. Study-level findings and limits: VDJdb matching, biased toward anti-spike CD8 responses, missed private and CD4 specificities.

Researchers tagged individual cDNA molecules with unique molecular identifiers. TCRdb reanalysed the 5' RACE reads using MiXCR and keeps one entry per CDR3 protein. The profile covers under 60,000 distinct CDR3 sequences, with approximately 8% appearing a single time and roughly 8.8% taken by the ten largest. This TCR derives from an adult who was a healthcare worker with PCR-confirmed SARS-CoV-2 infection or an uninfected control (not recorded which). Sample: whole blood. V usage is TRBV19 and J usage is TRBJ2-2, with 9 bases that match TRBD2. CDR3: CATGTSRKRNTGELFF. CDR3 DNA: TGTGCCACCGGGACTAGCCGAAAGAGGAACACCGGGGAGCTGTTTTTT. Using reference TRBV19 and TRBJ2-2 for the parts outside the CDR3, the full variable domain is DGGITQSPKYLFRKEGQNVTLSCEQNLNHDAMYWYRQDPGQGLRLIYYSQIVNDFQKGDIAEGYSVSREKKESFPLTVTSAQKNPTAFYLCATGTSRKRNTGELFFGEGSRLTVL.